The 30 T cell receptor beta chains below all came from one sample that was sequenced in a study of T cell changes during pregnancy in multiple sclerosis. The data were produced by immunoSEQ multiplex PCR, yet TCRdb's version contains in-frame clones alone and is incomplete. Of some 76,000 clones listed, nearly 95% are singletons. The sample in question was CD4+ T cells from peripheral blood mononuclear cells, obtained after pregnancy. Receptor source: a female donor with multiple sclerosis, enrolled in a pregnancy study.

This clone showed up just a few times. The rearrangement joins TRBV2 to TRBJ2-2; TRBD2 matches at 9 bases. After removal of 7 bases from V and 5 bases from J, the junction contained 5 bases not matched to a gene. The CDR3 contains 14 residues. Germline assignment: CDR1 SNHLY and CDR2 FYNNEI. CDR3 DNA: TGTGCCAGCACCAACCTAGCGGGGACCGGGGAGCTGTTTTTT. Its protein is CASTNLAGTGELFF.

This clone was observed once. The chain couples TRBV19 to TRBJ1-4, with D perhaps matching TRBD1 (6 bases). Germline CDR1 reads LNHDA; CDR2 reads SQIVND (reference sequence). The CDR3 runs 15 residues. Trimming pared 3 bases from V and 2 bases from J, leaving 10 bases between. The CDR3 DNA reads TGTGCCAGTAGTATCTCAGGGGAGACTAATGAAAAACTGTTTTTT. Amino acid sequence: CASSISGETNEKLFF.

The chain carries TRBV5-1 and TRBJ2-1; D may be TRBD2 (6 bases). This CDR3 is 13 amino acids long. The ends were cut back, 2 bases at V and 7 bases at J, with 10 bases in the middle. Germline values: CDR1 SGHRS, CDR2 YFSETQ. As DNA, the CDR3 is TGCGCCAGCAGCTTAGACAGCGGGAATGAGCAGTTCTTC. Protein sequence: CASSLDSGNEQFF.

This clone was recorded only once. The chain has TRBV18 and TRBJ2-7; D possibly corresponds to TRBD2 (5 bases). Germline V lookup: CDR1 KGHSH, CDR2 LQKENI. The CDR3 contains 12 residues. The germline V and J ends were trimmed by 6 bases and 2 bases, with 8 bases remaining between them. The CDR3 DNA follows: TGTGCCAGCTCCCCGACTACCTACGAGCAGTACTTC. Its translation: CASSPTTYEQYF.

The rearrangement uses TRBV5-1 and TRBJ1-6, with D tentatively TRBD1 (6 bases). This CDR3 comprises 17 residues. The V gene lost 0 bases and the J gene lost 6 bases, with 16 bases spanning the gap. CDR1 SGHRS and CDR2 YFSETQ come from the germline V gene. The CDR3 spells CASSLGGSGARNSPLHF. CDR3 coding DNA: TGCGCCAGCAGCTTGGGGGGGTCAGGGGCCCGTAATTCACCCCTCCACTTT. Full variable domain (missing parts from reference TRBV5-1 and TRBJ1-6): KAGVTQTPRYLIKTRGQQVTLSCSPISGHRSVSWYQQTPGQGLQFLFEYFSETQRNKGNFPGRFSGRQFSNSRSEMNVSTLELGDSALYLCASSLGGSGARNSPLHFGNGTRLTVT.

The genes are TRBV7-9 and TRBJ2-3, with D perhaps matching TRBD1 (6 bases). V shed 8 bases and J shed 0 bases, with 9 bases lying between them. The CDR3 totals 13 residues. CDR1 and CDR2 (germline): SEHNR, FQNEAQ (reference sequence). CDR3 region: CASGGQSTDTQYF. CDR3 DNA sequence: TGTGCCAGCGGCGGACAGAGCACAGATACGCAGTATTTT.

The rearrangement uses TRBV7-9 and TRBJ2-2; a possible D gene is TRBD2 (6 bases). V lost 5 bases and J 7 bases, leaving 14 bases between the germline ends. The germline V gene encodes CDR1 SEHNR and CDR2 FQNEAQ (reference sequence). The CDR3 runs to 14 residues. The CDR3 DNA is TGTGCCAGCAGCCAGATGGCCGGGGGCGGGGAGCTGTTTTTT. It is translated as CASSQMAGGGELFF.

V usage is TRBV7-2 and J usage is TRBJ2-3, with TRBD2 as a possible D gene (6 bases). V lost 2 bases to trimming and J lost 0 bases, with 9 bases between them. Per the germline V gene, CDR1 is SGHTA and CDR2 is FQGNSA. CDR3 length: 15 amino acids. The CDR3 is CASSLMSGSTDTQYF. The CDR3 DNA is TGTGCCAGCAGCTTAATGAGCGGGAGCACAGATACGCAGTATTTT.

The chain links TRBV19 to TRBJ2-6; D unclear. Looked up from germline, CDR1 is LNHDA and CDR2 is SQIVND (reference sequence). Trimming removed 4 bases from V and 2 bases from J, with 6 bases in between. This CDR3 is 14 amino acids long. CDR3 coding DNA: TGTGCCAGTAGTACCCGTACTGGGGCCAACGTCCTGACTTTC. Translation gives CASSTRTGANVLTF.

This chain links TRBV4-1 with TRBJ2-1, with TRBD2 matching over 7 bases. J lost 2 bases, V lost 4 bases, and 8 bases had no gene match. In germline, CDR1 is MGHRA, CDR2 YSYEKL. CDR3 length equals 16 residues. CDR3 bases: TGCGCCAGCAGCCGCGCCACTAGCGAGACCTACAATGAGCAGTTCTTC. Translated, it gives CASSRATSETYNEQFF.

Only a few counts were recorded for this clone. The chain employs TRBV30 and TRBJ1-2; D may be TRBD1 (5 bases). Trimming took 2 bases from V and 8 from J, leaving 21 bases between them. From germline, CDR1 is GTSNPN and CDR2 SVGIG (reference sequence). This CDR3 contains 15 residues. The CDR3 reads CAWSPAGGTLFGYTF. DNA of the CDR3: TGTGCCTGGAGTCCCGCGGGCGGGACTCTTTTCGGCTACACCTTC.

The chain uses TRBV29-1 and TRBJ2-6; TRBD2 might be the D (5 bases). V lost 6 bases and J lost 0, with 21 bases in between. This CDR3 is built from 18 residues. The germline V gene encodes CDR1 SQVTM and CDR2 ANQGSEA. CDR3 residues: CSVGPSLSGNSGANVLTF. The DNA for the CDR3 is TGCAGCGTCGGCCCCAGCCTCTCGGGGAACTCTGGGGCCAACGTCCTGACTTTC.

The chain carries TRBV5-6 and TRBJ2-1; 15 nucleotides agree with TRBD2. This CDR3 region has 16 residues. Germline values: CDR1 SGHDT, CDR2 YYEEEE. The ends lost 6 bases at V and 2 bases at J; junction bases unmatched: 3. The CDR3, as DNA: TGTGCCAGCACCGGACTAGCGGGAGGGACCTACAATGAGCAGTTCTTC. Protein: CASTGLAGGTYNEQFF.

CDR3 sequence: CASSLGGTGRHEQYF. In DNA, the CDR3 is TGTGCCAGCAGTTTAGGTGGGACAGGGCGGCACGAGCAGTACTTC. V is TRBV27 and J is TRBJ2-7; 9 nucleotides line up with TRBD1. CDR3 length: 15 residues. J was trimmed by 5 bases and V by 2 bases; bases with no gene match: 7. CDR1 is MNHEY and CDR2 is SMNVEV in the germline V gene (reference sequence).

V and J are TRBV4-2 and TRBJ2-1, with 14 bases identical to TRBD2. This CDR3 is 16 amino acids long. From germline, CDR1 is LGHNA and CDR2 YNFKEQ. With 3 bases clipped from V and 8 bases from J, the junction kept 6 bases outside the gene matches. The CDR3 nucleotides read TGTGCCAGCAGCCAGGATCCGGGACTAGCGGGAGATGAGCAGTTCTTC. Translating gives CASSQDPGLAGDEQFF.

V gene TRBV4-2 combines with J gene TRBJ1-2, with 7 bases identical to TRBD1. In germline, CDR1 is LGHNA, CDR2 YNFKEQ. Germline trimming cut 1 base from V and 3 bases from J; bases unmatched to any gene: 11. The CDR3 covers 17 residues. CDR3 sequence reads: CASSQVDNRGRDYGYTF. Here the CDR3 DNA reads TGTGCCAGCAGCCAAGTAGACAATAGGGGGCGCGACTATGGCTACACCTTC.

The chain combines TRBV5-6 with TRBJ2-2; D remains unclear. V shed 2 bases and J shed 1 base, with 6 bases lying between them. The CDR3 runs 14 residues. Germline values: CDR1 SGHDT, CDR2 YYEEEE. CDR3 sequence (DNA): TGTGCCAGCAGCTTCCTCGGGAACACCGGGGAGCTGTTTTTT. Its translation: CASSFLGNTGELFF. Drawing the rest from reference TRBV5-6 and TRBJ2-2, the complete variable domain is DAGVTQSPTHLIKTRGQQVTLRCSPKSGHDTVSWYQQALGQGPQFIFQYYEEEERQRGNFPDRFSGHQFPNYSSELNVNALLLGDSALYLCASSFLGNTGELFFGEGSRLTVL.

The count of this clone is one. V usage is TRBV2 and J usage is TRBJ1-5; D perhaps matches TRBD1 (5 bases). The CDR3 spans 13 residues. Germline V gene data show CDR1 as SNHLY and CDR2 as FYNNEI. Trimming took 11 bases from V and 3 from J, leaving 14 bases between them. The chain's CDR3 is CAAGPELNQPQHF. In DNA form, the CDR3 reads TGTGCCGCGGGGCCCGAACTCAATCAGCCCCAGCATTTT.

This clone was found once. The chain is built from TRBV5-4 and TRBJ2-1; tentative D call: TRBD2 (6 bases). Germline values: CDR1 SGHNT, CDR2 YYREEE (reference sequence). V was clipped by 1 base and J by 0 bases, with 8 bases between them. The CDR3 totals 15 residues. CDR3: CASSLRRDSYNEQFF. CDR3 coding DNA: TGTGCCAGCAGCTTGAGGCGGGACTCCTACAATGAGCAGTTCTTC.

The chain carries TRBV7-6 and TRBJ2-5, with 8 bases that match TRBD2. The CDR3 extends over 17 amino acids. The V gene end was trimmed by 8 bases and the J gene end by 0 bases; junction bases not matched to a gene: 14. CDR1 SGHVS and CDR2 FNYEAQ come from the germline V gene. As DNA, the CDR3 is TGTGCCAGCTCTTTGGCTGGACTTAGCGGGGACCAAGAGACCCAGTACTTC. Translated: CASSLAGLSGDQETQYF.

V and J are TRBV9 and TRBJ2-1, with 10 bases fitting TRBD1. J gave up 7 bases and V 3 bases, and 16 bases lay outside the gene matches. Germline V lookup: CDR1 SGDLS, CDR2 YYNGEE. The CDR3 totals 18 residues. CDR3 in amino acids: CASSATFVMTGGKNEQFF. CDR3 in DNA: TGTGCCAGCAGCGCGACCTTCGTTATGACAGGGGGCAAGAATGAGCAGTTCTTC. The whole variable domain, filled in from reference TRBV9 and TRBJ2-1, reads DSGVTQTPKHLITATGQRVTLRCSPRSGDLSVYWYQQSLDQGLQFLIQYYNGEERAKGNILERFSAQQFPDLHSELNLSSLELGDSALYFCASSATFVMTGGKNEQFFGPGTRLTVL.

The rearrangement links TRBV30 to TRBJ1-1, with D unclear. The V and J ends lost 0 bases and 0 bases respectively, with 14 bases between them. CDR3 length equals 16 residues. The germline gives CDR1 GTSNPN, CDR2 SVGIG (reference sequence). The CDR3 nucleotides read TGTGCCTGGAGTGTATTCCCAGACTTTATGAACACTGAAGCTTTCTTT. Amino acid sequence: CAWSVFPDFMNTEAFF.

The V gene is TRBV6-5, the J gene TRBJ2-1; D is possibly TRBD2 (6 bases). Trimming took 6 bases from V and 4 from J, leaving 7 bases between them. This CDR3 has 12 residues. Looked up from germline, CDR1 is MNHEY and CDR2 is SVGAGI. CDR3: CASREGYNEQFF. The DNA of the CDR3 is TGTGCCAGCAGGGAGGGGTACAATGAGCAGTTCTTC.

This rearrangement joins TRBV30 to TRBJ2-3; D is ambiguous. Trimming removed 0 bases at V and 4 bases at J, with 14 bases between. The CDR3 has 15 residues. Per the germline V gene, CDR1 is GTSNPN and CDR2 is SVGIG (reference sequence). The CDR3 bases are TGTGCCTGGAGTGTATTACCCAGAGGCGCAGATACGCAGTATTTT. It is translated as CAWSVLPRGADTQYF.

V is TRBV5-6 and J is TRBJ2-1, with 7 bases fitting TRBD1. The length of the CDR3 is 14 residues. Germline CDR1 is SGHDT and CDR2 is YYEEEE. The V gene end was trimmed by 0 bases and the J gene end by 7 bases; junction bases not matched to a gene: 4. The CDR3 sequence: CASSLDRGSNEQFF. The CDR3 DNA reads TGTGCCAGCAGCTTGGACAGGGGATCTAATGAGCAGTTCTTC.

This chain joins TRBV2 and TRBJ1-2; tentative D call: TRBD1 (6 bases). Germline loops: CDR1 SNHLY, CDR2 FYNNEI. The CDR3 is 13 residues long. Trimming stripped 8 bases from V and 12 bases from J, with 22 bases between. The CDR3 nucleotides are TGTGCCAGCTATTTGGGGGGGGGCAAGAAGAACACCTTC. This gives the protein CASYLGGGKKNTF.

This chain uses TRBV5-5 with TRBJ2-2; 12 bases align to TRBD1. Germline CDR1 reads SGHKS; CDR2 reads YYEKEE (reference sequence). This CDR3 has 16 amino acids. V lost 0 bases to trimming and J lost 7 bases; unmatched junction nucleotides: 4. The CDR3 spells CASSLVRDRGLGELFF. The DNA of the CDR3 is TGTGCCAGCAGCTTGGTTAGGGACAGGGGGCTCGGGGAGCTGTTTTTT.

CDR3 nucleotide sequence: TGTGCCAGCAGGACCGGGACATCGAACACCGGGGAGCTGTTTTTT. Translation gives CASRTGTSNTGELFF. The chain is built from TRBV27 and TRBJ2-2; D is perhaps TRBD1 (6 bases). V was trimmed by 6 bases and J by 0 bases, leaving 11 bases between them. Germline V CDR1 and CDR2: MNHEY, SMNVEV (reference sequence). CDR3 length: 15 amino acids.

The V and J genes are TRBV4-1 and TRBJ1-2, with D possibly matching TRBD1 (6 bases). The V and J ends lost 4 bases and 10 bases respectively, with 16 bases between them. The CDR3 spans 13 residues. CDR1 is MGHRA and CDR2 is YSYEKL in the germline V gene. The CDR3 DNA is TGCGCCAGCAGCCCGCCAGACAGGCCCCTCTACACCTTC. It codes for CASSPPDRPLYTF.

The chain recombines TRBV29-1 with TRBJ2-2; TRBD2 matches 9 bases. Unmatched junction bases numbered 6, after V lost 2 bases and J lost 5 bases. Looked up from germline, CDR1 is SQVTM and CDR2 is ANQGSEA. The CDR3 contains 15 residues. CDR3 sequence: CSVEPTSGGTGELFF. For the CDR3, the DNA is TGCAGCGTTGAACCGACTAGCGGTGGGACCGGGGAGCTGTTTTTT.